Following are 9 T cell receptor beta chains from one sample sequenced in a study of shared T cell receptors in the human thymus (dated by TCRdb to the early 2020s). The method behind the library was the immunoSEQ multiplex PCR assay. In its TCRdb copy, this immuneACCESS table keeps in-frame sequences only and misses some clones. Where compared with another copy, unresolved V genes explain less than half of these, and the others have no known cause. The sample yields approximately 400,000 clones; approximately 95% were counted once. The ten largest clones add up to about 0.02% of the sample. Sequenced input: thymocytes. The source is a human donor.

The chain recombines TRBV27 with TRBJ2-7; TRBD1 agrees at 12 bases. CDR1 and CDR2 from the germline V gene are MNHEY and SMNVEV (reference sequence). This CDR3 has 16 amino acids. Losses at the gene ends were 4 bases for V and 5 bases for J; bases not matched to a gene: 9. CDR3 bases: TGTGCCAGCAGTTCAACCGGGACAGGGGGCGCGAACGAGCAGTACTTC. This sequence encodes CASSSTGTGGANEQYF.

The rearrangement joins TRBV28 to TRBJ1-1; possible D gene TRBD1, 5 bases. Trimming removed 5 bases at V and 6 bases at J, with 10 bases between. CDR1 MDHEN and CDR2 SYDVKM come from the germline V gene. The CDR3 covers 12 residues. The CDR3 DNA is TGTGCCAGCAGTCAGGGAGGGGCTGAAGCTTTCTTT. Protein: CASSQGGAEAFF.

The chain combines TRBV19 with TRBJ2-7, with D possibly being TRBD1 (5 bases). Germline V lookup: CDR1 LNHDA, CDR2 SQIVND (reference sequence). V gave up 4 bases and J gave up 2 bases, with 24 bases separating them. The CDR3 runs to 18 residues. The CDR3 DNA sequence: TGTGCCAGTAGTAGATGGCTGGTCTGGGGCGGACCTACCTACGAGCAGTACTTC. This gives the protein CASSRWLVWGGPTYEQYF. Together with reference TRBV19 and TRBJ2-7, the CDR3 gives the full variable domain: DGGITQSPKYLFRKEGQNVTLSCEQNLNHDAMYWYRQDPGQGLRLIYYSQIVNDFQKGDIAEGYSVSREKKESFPLTVTSAQKNPTAFYLCASSRWLVWGGPTYEQYFGPGTRLTVT.

The chain uses TRBV7-6 and TRBJ2-1, with D possibly matching TRBD2 (6 bases). Germline V gene data show CDR1 as SGHVS and CDR2 as FNYEAQ. The length of the CDR3 is 15 residues. V lost 1 base and J lost 0, with 7 bases in between. The CDR3 DNA reads TGTGCCAGCAGCTTAGGGACTATCTCCTACAATGAGCAGTTCTTC. This sequence encodes CASSLGTISYNEQFF.

The CDR3 reads CASSRRDRRTDTQYF. DNA of the CDR3: TGTGCCAGCTCGCGTCGGGACAGGAGGACAGATACGCAGTATTTT. This chain links TRBV18 with TRBJ2-3; 8 positions agree with TRBD1. The CDR3 sequence is 15 residues long. Germline values: CDR1 KGHSH, CDR2 LQKENI. The ends lost 6 bases at V and 3 bases at J; junction bases unmatched: 8.

The chain employs TRBV5-1 and TRBJ2-2; 9 bases agree with TRBD1. V shed 0 bases and J 3 bases; nucleotides not matched to a gene: 6. CDR1 is SGHRS and CDR2 is YFSETQ in the germline V gene. The CDR3 sequence is 17 residues long. The CDR3 DNA is TGCGCCAGCAGCTTGGGGACGGGACAGGGTGACACCGGGGAGCTGTTTTTT. Translating it yields CASSLGTGQGDTGELFF.

The rearrangement links TRBV7-2 to TRBJ2-5; 11 nucleotides agree with TRBD2. Germline lookup yields CDR1 SGHTA and CDR2 FQGNSA. The CDR3 is made up of 15 amino acids. The trim removed 4 bases at V and 3 bases at J, leaving 4 bases unmatched. CDR3 DNA: TGTGCCAGCAGCTATTCGGGACTAGCGGAAGAGACCCAGTACTTC. It encodes CASSYSGLAEETQYF.

The V gene is TRBV7-3, the J gene TRBJ2-1; 15 nucleotides match TRBD2. J was trimmed by 0 bases and V by 5 bases; bases with no gene match: 14. Germline CDR1 is SGHTA and CDR2 is FQGTGA. This CDR3 spans 21 amino acids. The CDR3, as DNA: TGTGCCAGCAGCGTCGAGGGCGTTGGACTAGCGGGAGGGAGCTCCTACAATGAGCAGTTCTTC. Translation gives CASSVEGVGLAGGSSYNEQFF.

The genes are TRBV5-1 and TRBJ2-7, with a possible D match to TRBD2 (6 bases). The germline V and J ends were trimmed by 3 bases and 2 bases, with 21 bases remaining between them. This CDR3 has 17 amino acids. Germline V gene lookup returns CDR1 SGHRS and CDR2 YFSETQ. The CDR3 sequence is CASSSEGLSEVTYEQYF. The CDR3 DNA is TGCGCCAGCAGCTCGGAGGGACTTAGCGAAGTAACCTACGAGCAGTACTTC.